This TCR beta chain was identified in a study of CXCR3-negative and CXCR3-positive naive CD8 T cells. TRB cDNA was prepared as libraries by UMI-labeled 5' RACE. TCRdb re-called the 5' RACE reads, yielding one record per CDR3 amino acid sequence without DNA. Its table records tens of thousands of distinct CDR3 sequences. There are 17 residues in the CDR3. CDR1 is MNHEY, CDR2 SMNVEV, per germline (reference sequence). This chain links TRBV27 with TRBJ2-7. The sequenced material came from naive CXCR3- CD8+ T cells from blood. Noted subset: CD45RO-CCR7+CD27+CD95- naive CD8+ T cells lacking CXCR3 (TNR3-). This clonotype was obtained from a human donor in good health. Some clones in this sample may be carry-over from other donors' samples. The CDR3: CASSPLFRVAEPYEQYF.